These T cell receptor beta chains were read from a single sample in a study of blood T cell repertoires in COVID-19. TCRdb's copy holds only in-frame clones and misses some; the assay was immunoSEQ multiplex PCR. The sample includes more than 90,000 clones, over 75% of them seen just once. Sample: peripheral blood. The receptors come from a human donor in a cohort sampled during active COVID-19. The conserved cysteine and the conserved F or W are not part of the CDR3 here.

TRBJ1-5 TRBV9 ASSVRGQAGQPQH
TRBJ1-4 TRBV27 ASSPLLGMIQGRKLF
TRBJ2-2 TRBV4-3 ASSQDLRTSGRVTGELF
TRBJ2-3 TRBV6-6 ASTNRIRDTDTQY
TRBJ1-5 TRBV2 ASRGTGVNQPQH
TRBJ2-3 TRBV9 ASSGGGTAYTDTQY
TRBJ1-1 TRBV30 AWSPGRIRAF
TRBJ1-4 TRBV5-1 ASSLDRGAPNEKLF
TRBJ2-2 TRBV6-4 ASRNPGQGRTGELF
TRBJ2-3 TRBV25-1 ASSGTGASTDTQY
TRBJ1-4 TRBV12-3/TRBV12-4 ASAQGANEKLF
TRBJ2-7 TRBV7-3 ASSLQGWQDEQY
TRBJ2-6 TRBV5-1 ASSPRQSSGANVLT
TRBJ2-2 TRBV5-1 ASRSAGLAGWRVGTGELF
TRBJ1-2 TRBV5-1 ASSLERNYGYT
TRBJ1-4 TRBV7-9 ASGRQGAGEKLF
TRBJ2-5 TRBV27 ASSSLTGPETQY
TRBJ2-3 TRBV3-1/TRBV3-2 ASSQDTASAGTDTQY
TRBJ2-2 TRBV5-1 ASSGTWGQANTGELF
TRBJ1-6 TRBV14 ASSQDQGSWSPLH
TRBJ1-6 TRBV4-3 ASSQEGRGSPLH
TRBJ2-7 TRBV4-1 ASSHQTGTVYEQY
TRBJ2-5 TRBV30 AWSPGTGGAETQY
TRBJ2-7 TRBV27 ASSSLRGRVHEQY
TRBJ1-1 TRBV19 ASSIPGGSTEAF
TRBJ2-7 TRBV29-1 SVRGTGAYEQY
TRBJ2-1 TRBV18 ASSPPSGSSYNEQF
TRBJ2-7 TRBV27 ASSFTPPRIYEQY
TRBJ1-5 TRBV18 ASSPTAYSNQPQH
TRBJ2-2 TRBV9 ASSVSGRENTGELF
TRBJ1-6 TRBV18 ASSPRLLGGSPLH
TRBJ2-1 TRBV6-5 ASSRDIFYNEQF
TRBJ2-7 TRBV27 ASSLDSRYEQY
TRBJ2-3 TRBV25-1 ASSVGTGSTDTQY
TRBJ2-3 TRBV7-7 ASSLLSARGGDTQY
TRBJ2-7 TRBV3-1/TRBV3-2 ASSRATGGPYEQY
TRBJ1-4 TRBV30 AWTPGQGVGEKLF
TRBJ1-6 TRBV12-3/TRBV12-4 ASSLQRGSPLH
TRBJ1-1 TRBV29-1 SASRKGDPRTEAF
TRBJ1-2 TRBV29-1 SVNSPGQTGNPNGYT
TRBJ2-3 TRBV12-3/TRBV12-4 ASSTGLDTQY
TRBJ2-3 TRBV5-5 ASSSRLAGVDTQY
TRBJ1-2 TRBV5-1 ASSPNLRGGFPYGYT